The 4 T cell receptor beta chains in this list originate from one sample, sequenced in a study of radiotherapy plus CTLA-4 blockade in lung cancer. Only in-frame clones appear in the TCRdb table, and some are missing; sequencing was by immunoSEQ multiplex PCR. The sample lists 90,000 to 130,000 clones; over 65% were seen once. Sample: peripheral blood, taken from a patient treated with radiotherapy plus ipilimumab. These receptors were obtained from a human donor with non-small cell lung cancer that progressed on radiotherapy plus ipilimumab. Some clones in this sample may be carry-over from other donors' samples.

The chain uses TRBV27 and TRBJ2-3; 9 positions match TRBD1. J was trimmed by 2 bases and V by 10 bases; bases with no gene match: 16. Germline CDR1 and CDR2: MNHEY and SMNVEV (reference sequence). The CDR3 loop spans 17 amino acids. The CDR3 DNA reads TGTGCCACTAGTCCGGGACAGGGCGTTGGGACCACAGATACGCAGTATTTT. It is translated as CATSPGQGVGTTDTQYF.

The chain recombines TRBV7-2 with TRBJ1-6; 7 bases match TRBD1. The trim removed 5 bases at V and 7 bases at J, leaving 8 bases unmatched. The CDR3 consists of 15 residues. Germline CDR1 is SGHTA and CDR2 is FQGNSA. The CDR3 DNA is TGTGCCAGCAGCCCCCGGGACAGTGGAAATTCACCCCTCCACTTT. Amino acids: CASSPRDSGNSPLHF.

The DNA for the CDR3 is TGCGCCCCAGGGGTCAGAGCCAGGTCGGGGGGCTACACCTTC. Protein sequence: CAPGVRARSGGYTF. The chain employs TRBV10-1 and TRBJ1-2, with D perhaps TRBD1 (6 bases). CDR1 and CDR2 (germline): WNHNN, SYGVQD (reference sequence). The V and J ends lost 11 bases and 8 bases respectively, with 24 bases between them. This CDR3 comprises 14 residues.

CDR3 in DNA: TGTGCCAGCACCGAGGACCTTAACTATGGCTACACCTTC. The encoded protein is CASTEDLNYGYTF. The rearrangement joins TRBV27 to TRBJ1-2; D ambiguous. The V end was cut by 7 bases, the J end by 1 base, with 10 bases between. Germline values: CDR1 MNHEY, CDR2 SMNVEV (reference sequence). The CDR3 length is 13 residues.